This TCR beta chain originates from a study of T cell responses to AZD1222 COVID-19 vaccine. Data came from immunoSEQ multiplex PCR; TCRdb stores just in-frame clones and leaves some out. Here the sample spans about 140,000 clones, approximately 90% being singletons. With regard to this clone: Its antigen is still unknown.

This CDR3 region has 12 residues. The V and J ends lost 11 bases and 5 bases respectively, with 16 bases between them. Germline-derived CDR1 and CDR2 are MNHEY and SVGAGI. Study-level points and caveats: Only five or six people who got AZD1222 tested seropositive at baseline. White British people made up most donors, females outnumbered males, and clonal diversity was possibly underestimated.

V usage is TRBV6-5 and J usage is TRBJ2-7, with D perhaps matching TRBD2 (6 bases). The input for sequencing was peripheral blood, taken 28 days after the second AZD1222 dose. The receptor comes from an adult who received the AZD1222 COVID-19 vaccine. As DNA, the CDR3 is TGTGCCCTCCGGGACTTCGCCAACGAGCAGTACTTC. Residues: CALRDFANEQYF.